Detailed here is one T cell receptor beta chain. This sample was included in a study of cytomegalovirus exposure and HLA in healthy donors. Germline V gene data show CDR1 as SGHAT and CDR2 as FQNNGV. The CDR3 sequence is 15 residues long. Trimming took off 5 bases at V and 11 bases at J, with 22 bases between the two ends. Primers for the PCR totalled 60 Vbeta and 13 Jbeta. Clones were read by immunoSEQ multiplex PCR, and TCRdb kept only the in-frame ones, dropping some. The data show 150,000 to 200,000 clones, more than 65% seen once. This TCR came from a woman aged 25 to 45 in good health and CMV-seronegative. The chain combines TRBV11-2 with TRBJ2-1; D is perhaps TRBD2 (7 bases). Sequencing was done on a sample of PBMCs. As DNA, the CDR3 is TGTGCCAGCAGCCAGACCGGGGGGCCCTCGCTGCAGCAGTTCTTC. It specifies CASSQTGGPSLQQFF.